This T cell receptor beta chain derives from a study of follicular helper T cells after annual influenza vaccination (dated by TCRdb to the late 2010s). About the investigation overall: Blood was drawn on days 0, 7 and 28 after each seasonal influenza vaccination. Some subjects were followed across successive annual vaccinations spanning the 2013-2014, 2014-2015 and 2015-2016 seasons to study recall of cTfh clones. The 2013-2014 samples were cryopreserved, while the 2015 samples were processed right after collection. One week after vaccination, a second recruited cohort of 12 to 13 subjects (Table S1) displayed a similar ICOS+CD38+ cTfh response. Six subjects had multi-year samples: four covered two vaccination seasons and two covered three seasons.

Of note for this clone: Its binding antigen is unknown. No much larger clonotype is one base removed from it; base qualities were not supplied.

The sample's time point label, in plain terms: 2015-2016 season, pre-vaccination. Adults received seasonal inactivated influenza vaccine (Fluvarix), and TCRB sequencing tracked sorted blood CD4 subsets before and after vaccination. Subjects were considered eligible if community-dwelling and if influenza vaccine had not been received in the prior 6 months. Exclusions included influenza vaccine contraindications, substance abuse, HIV/AIDS, active malignancy, immunomodulatory medication and active illness such as respiratory infection. Per time point, between roughly 40 and 100 mL of blood was sampled. Circulating Tfh were defined as non-naive CD4+CXCR5+PD-1+ cells and sorted into ICOS+CD38+ and ICOS-CD38- fractions. PBMC were isolated using Ficoll-Paque PLUS or SepMate separation. Cell subsets were sorted from PBMC on a BD FACS Aria before DNA extraction. What the research found in general, with its limitations: ICOS+CD38+ cTfh clonality correlated with the frequency of that population, and its change correlated with the change in circulating plasmablast frequency. Day 7 ICOS+CD38+ clones were most often found later in ICOS-CD38- cTfh, suggesting that subset may serve as a memory reservoir. Productive TCRB sequences were recovered from only roughly 10-22% of analyzed cells, so rare clonotypes could not be sampled. Successive annual vaccinations recalled a recurrent oligoclonal ICOS+CD38+ cTfh response that contained tetramer and AIM influenza-specific clonotypes.

Libraries came from the immunoSEQ multiplex PCR assay. Adaptive Biotechnologies handled the TCRB amplification, library preparation, sequencing and preliminary bioinformatics at Survey level resolution. TCRB sequencing used multiplex PCR amplification of genomic DNA from sorted cTfh populations. The source study handled its data this way. In R, clonality was calculated as 1 minus the normalized Shannon entropy, and the Gini index was computed using the R package ineq. Overlap score was defined as the summed counts of shared sequences divided by the total counts of all sequences in both compared samples. Fisher's exact test, with an assumed theoretical repertoire of 10^7 TCRB sequences, was used to assess the significance of shared clonotypes. Imported from immuneACCESS, the table was reduced by TCRdb to in-frame sequences with V and J called. These copies leave out some clones; in studies compared against another copy, an unresolved V gene accounts for under half, and the cause of the remainder is not known. Clone size and the V and J calls come from that table; the DNA yielded D and trimming. Within this sample are about 9,200 clones, with around four fifths of them counted one time only. Of the sample, less than 2% is held by the ten largest clones.

The TCR sequence derives from an adult who received the influenza vaccine. The sample was CXCR5+ CD38- circulating T follicular helper cells from blood, taken on the day of influenza vaccination. Interpreted using the paper, the cell subset or site label stands for: circulating Tfh, non-naive CD4+CXCR5+PD-1+ (ICOS+CD38+ or ICOS-CD38-).

The DNA sequence is given as TGCGCCAGCAGCTTGGAAGCGGTCTACAATGAGCAGTTCTTC. It codes for CASSLEAVYNEQFF. Recombination connected TRBV5-1 to TRBJ2-1; TRBD2 is a weak D gene call, 5 bases matching. The trim is 0 bases for V and 3 bases for J, with a gap of 7 bases between the germline ends. CDR1 and CDR2 were assigned from the germline V gene as SGHRS and YFSETQ. The CDR3 runs 14 residues from the cysteine to the phenylalanine. Only the CDR3 DNA stays, 42 bases, in frame from base 1.